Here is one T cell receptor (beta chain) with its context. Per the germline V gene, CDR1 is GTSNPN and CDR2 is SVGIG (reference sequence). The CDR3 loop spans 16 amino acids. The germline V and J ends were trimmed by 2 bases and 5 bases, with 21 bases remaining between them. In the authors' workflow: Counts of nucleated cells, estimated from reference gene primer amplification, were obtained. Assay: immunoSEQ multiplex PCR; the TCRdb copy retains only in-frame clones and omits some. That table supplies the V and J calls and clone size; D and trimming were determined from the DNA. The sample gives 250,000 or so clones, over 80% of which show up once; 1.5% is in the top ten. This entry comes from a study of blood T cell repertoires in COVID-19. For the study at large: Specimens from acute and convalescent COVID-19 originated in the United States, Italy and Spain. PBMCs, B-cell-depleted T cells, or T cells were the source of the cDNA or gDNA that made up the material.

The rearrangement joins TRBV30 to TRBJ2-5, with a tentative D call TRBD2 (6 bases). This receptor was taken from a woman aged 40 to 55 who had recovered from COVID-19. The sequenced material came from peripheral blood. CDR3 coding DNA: TGTGCCTGGAGTAGGGGTGGGCTTTGGGGGGTGGAGACCCAGTACTTC. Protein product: CAWSRGGLWGVETQYF.